This T cell receptor (beta chain) was documented in a study of T cell clones after liver transplantation. Trimming cost V 1 base and J 0 bases, with 8 bases left between them. Germline V gene sequence: CDR1 SGHDT, CDR2 YYEEEE. The CDR3 runs 15 residues. TCRdb's copy holds only in-frame clones and misses some; the assay was immunoSEQ multiplex PCR. The sample contains tens of thousands of clones, 80% to 95% of which appear only once. V usage is TRBV5-6 and J usage is TRBJ1-5; unclear D gene. This TCR was recovered from a human patient who received a liver transplant. A share of the T cells may be of graft donor origin. The specimen was CD4+ T cells from blood, collected approximately 27 months after liver transplant. CDR3 in amino acids: CASSLMDYSNQPQHF. In DNA form, the CDR3 reads TGTGCCAGCAGCTTGATGGACTATAGCAATCAGCCCCAGCATTTT.